This T cell receptor beta chain was identified during a study of blood T cell repertoires in COVID-19. Whole-study context: Whether acute or convalescent, the COVID-19 samples came from the United States, Italy and Spain. PBMCs, B-cell-depleted T cells, or T cells were the source of the cDNA or gDNA that made up the material.

Authors' processing steps: By means of reference gene primer amplification, nucleated cell counts were estimated. Clones were read by immunoSEQ multiplex PCR, and TCRdb kept only the in-frame ones, dropping some. D and trimming were read from the DNA, whereas the V and J calls and clone size are those reported in that table. Seen here are tens of thousands of clones, about 70% observed once, and the top ten hold 25% to 30%. Per the germline V gene, CDR1 is SGHRS and CDR2 is YFSETQ. This CDR3 is 16 amino acids long. V lost 0 bases and J lost 6; bases outside the gene matches: 8. The specimen was peripheral blood. V and J are TRBV5-1 and TRBJ2-7, with 11 bases lining up with TRBD2. This receptor was taken from a woman older than 75 with active or convalescent COVID-19. CDR3 in DNA: TGCGCCAGCAGCTTGGTGACTAGCGGGGACGACGCCGAGCAGTACTTC. This codes for CASSLVTSGDDAEQYF.